The entry that follows covers one T cell receptor beta chain sequence. The data stem from a study of blood T cell repertoires in COVID-19. Study at large: The analysed material was cDNA or gDNA that came from T cells, B-cell-depleted T cells, or PBMCs.

Clones were sequenced by immunoSEQ multiplex PCR, and TCRdb holds only the in-frame ones, with some missing. This sample yields roughly 260,000 clones, of which more than 70% are seen a single time; about 11% belongs to the top ten. Germline assignment: CDR1 MDHEN and CDR2 SYDVKM. Losses at the gene ends were 5 bases for V and 4 bases for J; bases not matched to a gene: 13. The CDR3 has 17 amino acids. The chain couples TRBV28 to TRBJ2-7, with 11 bases that match TRBD1. Sequencing used peripheral blood. This clonotype originated in a woman between 25 and 40 years old with COVID-19, enrolled during active disease. The CDR3 DNA follows: TGTGCCAGCAGTCCGCCCCGGGACAGGGGGGGTAGGTACGAGCAGTACTTC. Translating gives CASSPPRDRGGRYEQYF.